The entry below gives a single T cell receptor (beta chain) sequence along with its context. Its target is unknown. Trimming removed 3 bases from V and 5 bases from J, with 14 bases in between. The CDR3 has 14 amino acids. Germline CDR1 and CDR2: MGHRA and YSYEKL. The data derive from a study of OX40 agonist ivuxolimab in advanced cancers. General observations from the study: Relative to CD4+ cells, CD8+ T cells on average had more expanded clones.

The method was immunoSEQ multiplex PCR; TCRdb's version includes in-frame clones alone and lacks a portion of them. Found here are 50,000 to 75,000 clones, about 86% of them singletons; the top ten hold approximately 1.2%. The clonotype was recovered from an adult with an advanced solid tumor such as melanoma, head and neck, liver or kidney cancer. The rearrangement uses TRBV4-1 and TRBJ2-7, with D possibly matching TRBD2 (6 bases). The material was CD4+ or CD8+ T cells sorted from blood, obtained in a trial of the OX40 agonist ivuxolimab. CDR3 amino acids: CASSQEGTRNEQYF. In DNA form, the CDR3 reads TGCGCCAGCAGCCAGGAGGGGACGCGTAACGAGCAGTACTTC.